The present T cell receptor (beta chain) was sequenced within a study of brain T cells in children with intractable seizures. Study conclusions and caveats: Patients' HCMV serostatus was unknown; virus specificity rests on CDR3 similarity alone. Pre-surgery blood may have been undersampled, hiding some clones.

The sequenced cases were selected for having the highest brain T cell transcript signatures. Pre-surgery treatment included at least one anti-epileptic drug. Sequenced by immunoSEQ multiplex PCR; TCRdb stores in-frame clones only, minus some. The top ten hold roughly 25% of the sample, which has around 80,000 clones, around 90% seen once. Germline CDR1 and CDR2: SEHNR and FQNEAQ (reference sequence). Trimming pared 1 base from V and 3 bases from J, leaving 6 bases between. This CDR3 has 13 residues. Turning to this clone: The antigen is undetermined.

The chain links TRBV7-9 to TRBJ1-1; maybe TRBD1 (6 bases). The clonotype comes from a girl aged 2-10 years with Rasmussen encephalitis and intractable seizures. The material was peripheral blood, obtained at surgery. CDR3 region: CASSLEGDTEAFF. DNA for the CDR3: TGTGCCAGCAGCTTAGAGGGGGACACTGAAGCTTTCTTT.